One sample yielded the 15 T cell receptor beta chains listed below, sequenced in a study of T cells after yellow fever vaccination. MiXCR was run by TCRdb on the 5' RACE reads, yielding one entry per CDR3 protein. The sample has some 160,000 distinct CDR3 sequences, roughly 8.8% seen once. Sequenced material: CD8+ T cells sorted from PBMCs, taken 45 days after the yellow fever booster vaccination. These TCRs come from a young man who received the YFV17D yellow fever vaccine.

The chain couples TRBV7-9 to TRBJ1-6; TRBD1 is a possible D gene (6 bases). The CDR3 spans 16 residues. V lost 4 bases and J 14 bases, leaving 24 bases between the germline ends. CDR1 and CDR2 from the germline V gene are SEHNR and FQNEAQ (reference sequence). This CDR3 reads CASSSFRTDWKTTLHF. Written as DNA, the CDR3 is TGTGCCAGCAGCTCCTTTAGGACAGATTGGAAGACCACCCTCCACTTT.

The table lists this clonotype with a few counts. The rearrangement joins TRBV13 to TRBJ2-3; D is unclear. The germline V and J ends were trimmed by 5 bases and 6 bases, with 18 bases remaining between them. Germline CDR1 and CDR2: PRHDT and FYEKMQ (reference sequence). The CDR3 spans 15 residues. The CDR3 loop is CASSPHPGRRDTQYF. CDR3 bases: TGTGCCAGCAGCCCCCACCCCGGACGTCGGGATACGCAGTATTTT.

Note on this clonotype: Relative to the germline gene, one junction end is altered; a read error may explain this. The V call is TRBV7-3, the J call TRBJ2-1, with TRBD2 matching over 11 bases. The CDR3 has 18 residues. CDR1 SGHTA and CDR2 FQGTGA come from the germline V gene. In DNA, the CDR3 is TGTGCCAGCAGCCTAACTCCCCTTTCTAGCGGGGGGTACAATGAGCAGTTCTTC. It translates to CASSLTPLSSGGYNEQFF.

The chain is built from TRBV7-9 and TRBJ1-5; no firm D call. Germline V gene lookup returns CDR1 SEHNR and CDR2 FQNEAQ (reference sequence). V dropped 4 bases and J dropped 0 bases, with 16 bases sitting between them. This CDR3 comprises 17 residues. The CDR3 DNA follows: TGTGCCAGCAGCTCCTCAGCCGTCGACTATAGCAATCAGCCCCAGCATTTT. Its translation: CASSSSAVDYSNQPQHF.

This clonotype was seen more than once but under ten times. The rearrangement links TRBV6-5 to TRBJ2-1; D possibly matches TRBD1 or TRBD2 (5 bases each). This CDR3 spans 15 amino acids. Germline V gene data show CDR1 as MNHEY and CDR2 as SVGAGI. V lost 5 bases and J 0 bases, leaving 11 bases between the germline ends. This chain's CDR3 is CASSPGRSSYNEQFF. The CDR3 DNA sequence: TGTGCCAGCAGTCCGGGACGCAGCTCCTACAATGAGCAGTTCTTC.

The V call is TRBV7-9, the J call TRBJ1-1; D gene unclear. The CDR3 is made up of 14 amino acids. Germline V gives CDR1 SEHNR, CDR2 FQNEAQ (reference sequence). Trimming cost V 2 bases and J 1 base, with 8 bases left between them. CDR3 sequence reads: CASSLNSGNTEAFF. CDR3 DNA sequence: TGTGCCAGCAGCTTAAACAGCGGGAACACTGAAGCTTTCTTT.

The genes are TRBV6-5 and TRBJ1-3, with D unresolved. V was shortened by 3 bases and J by 2 bases, with 11 bases between the two germline ends. The CDR3 is made up of 15 amino acids. Germline V CDR1 and CDR2: MNHEY, SVGAGI. CDR3 protein: CASSYTSGPGNTIYF. The DNA for the CDR3 is TGTGCCAGCAGTTATACGTCGGGCCCTGGAAACACCATATATTTT.

A few counts support this clonotype. The V gene is TRBV4-1, the J gene TRBJ2-5; 8 bases are a match to TRBD2. Germline-derived CDR1 and CDR2 are MGHRA and YSYEKL. This CDR3 is built from 18 residues. V shed 4 bases and J 2 bases; nucleotides not matched to a gene: 15. The DNA of the CDR3 is TGCGCCAGCAGCCGCCGACTAGGCGGCGGGAGGCTACAAGAGACCCAGTACTTC. Protein: CASSRRLGGGRLQETQYF.

This clonotype has just a few counts. CDR3 residues: CASSPRLTSTDTQYF. For the CDR3, the DNA is TGTGCCAGCAGCCCTCGACTAACGAGCACAGATACGCAGTATTTT. The rearrangement links TRBV11-1 to TRBJ2-3; possible D gene TRBD2, 5 bases. This CDR3 contains 15 residues. CDR1 is SGHAT and CDR2 is FQDESV in the germline V gene (reference sequence). V lost 5 bases and J lost 0, with 12 bases in between.

This clonotype was observed a handful of times. CDR3 protein: CASSLLGAQVADTDTQYF. CDR3 in DNA: TGCGCCAGCAGCTTGTTAGGGGCGCAAGTCGCCGACACAGATACGCAGTATTTT. This chain joins TRBV5-1 and TRBJ2-3, with D possibly being TRBD1 (5 bases). V lost 1 base and J lost 2, with 20 bases in between. CDR3 size: 18 residues. Germline lookup yields CDR1 SGHRS and CDR2 YFSETQ.

This clonotype showed up many times. The chain is built from TRBV18 and TRBJ2-5; D is perhaps TRBD1 or TRBD2 (5 bases each). This CDR3 region has 14 residues. The V gene's germline CDR1 is KGHSH and CDR2 LQKENI. The V end lost 2 bases, the J end lost 2 bases, and 9 bases lay between the germline ends. CDR3 DNA sequence: TGTGCCAGCTCACCAAACAGGAGGCAAGAGACCCAGTACTTC. Amino acids: CASSPNRRQETQYF.

J is TRBJ2-5 and V is TRBV18; D is unresolved. Germline V gene data show CDR1 as KGHSH and CDR2 as LQKENI. The CDR3 is 16 amino acids. V lost 3 bases and J 2 bases, leaving 16 bases between the germline ends. The CDR3 coding sequence is TGTGCCAGCTCACCCGGAAATGATCTAGTTCAAGAGACCCAGTACTTC. Translation gives CASSPGNDLVQETQYF.

This clonotype was detected many times. The CDR3 loop reads CASSQDEDGYTF. The DNA for the CDR3 is TGCGCCAGCAGCCAAGATGAGGATGGCTACACCTTC. The chain couples TRBV4-3 to TRBJ1-2; D is unclear. CDR1 and CDR2 from the germline V gene are LGHNA and YSLEER. The V end was cut by 0 bases, the J end by 6 bases, with 5 bases between. This CDR3 comprises 12 residues.

This clonotype has only a few counts. For the CDR3, the DNA is TGTGCCAGCAGCTTGGGTTCGGCAGACGACTCCTACGAGCAGTACTTC. It encodes CASSLGSADDSYEQYF. The gene calls are TRBV5-6 and TRBJ2-7; D is uncertain. The CDR3 runs 16 residues. Germline CDR1 is SGHDT and CDR2 is YYEEEE. The V and J ends lost 0 bases and 0 bases respectively, with 13 bases between them.

There are a few counts of this clonotype. Written as DNA, the CDR3 is TGTGCCAGCAGCGGGTCTGAGTCCTACGAGCAGTACTTC. It encodes CASSGSESYEQYF. The chain combines TRBV5-6 with TRBJ2-7; D not resolved. Per germline, CDR1 SGHDT and CDR2 YYEEEE. V lost 4 bases to trimming and J lost 1 base, with 9 bases between them. The CDR3 is made up of 13 amino acids.